Shown below are 16 T cell receptor beta chains from a single sample sequenced in a study of T cells expressing NK-cell markers. TCRdb reprocessed the 5' RACE reads, keeping one entry per CDR3 protein, no DNA. This table holds 450,000 to 600,000 distinct CDR3 sequences. Sequences were obtained from blood T cells: a sorted CD56 or NKG2C T cell subset, CD4+ or CD8+ T cells, or bulk PBMC T cells (not recorded which). Every receptor here comes from a man aged 18 to 30 in good health.

The chain recombines TRBV15 with TRBJ2-3; TCRdb designates TRBD2, a call that cannot be tested without DNA. The germline V gene encodes CDR1 LNHNV and CDR2 YYDKDF (reference sequence). The CDR3 runs to 15 residues. CDR3 in amino acids: CATSRDRLAGDTQYF.

The chain carries TRBV20-1 and TRBJ2-7. The CDR3 length is 13 residues. Germline V gives CDR1 DFQATT, CDR2 SNEGSKA (reference sequence). The CDR3 spells CSASDSSSYEQYF.

V usage is TRBV4-3 and J usage is TRBJ2-5; the TCRdb call, TRBD1, lacks DNA for checking. Germline V gene lookup returns CDR1 LGHNA and CDR2 YSLEER. The CDR3 sequence is 17 residues long. CDR3 protein: CASSQDPMGGYQETQYF.

The chain carries TRBV7-3 and TRBJ2-2; the D call from TCRdb, TRBD1, cannot be confirmed without DNA. The CDR3 has 15 residues. Germline assignment: CDR1 SGHTA and CDR2 FQGTGA. CDR3 region: CASNSRGAHNGELFF.

This sequence joins TRBV9 and TRBJ2-2; TCRdb designates TRBD2, a call that cannot be tested without DNA. Germline CDR1 SGDLS, CDR2 YYNGEE. The CDR3 consists of 16 residues. The CDR3 reads CASSVGRVANTGELFF.

This chain's CDR3 is CASHGRGLQETQYF. V usage is TRBV5-6 and J usage is TRBJ2-5; with no DNA, the TCRdb D assignment of TRBD2 cannot be verified. The CDR3 is made up of 14 amino acids. Germline assignment: CDR1 SGHDT and CDR2 YYEEEE.

The chain recombines TRBV4-2 with TRBJ2-2; there is no DNA to check the TCRdb D call of TRBD2. The germline CDR1 and CDR2 sequences are LGHNA and YNFKEQ. This CDR3 region has 14 residues. The CDR3 sequence: CASSQEVAGGELFF.

Here the CDR3 reads CASRPTGTDNQPQHF. V gene TRBV6-2 or TRBV6-3 combines with J gene TRBJ1-5; TCRdb picks TRBD1, but there is no DNA to check that call. This CDR3 has 15 amino acids. Per germline, CDR1 MNHEY and CDR2 SVGEGT.

V and J are TRBV20-1 and TRBJ2-2; TCRdb's assignment of TRBD1 cannot be checked, as there is no DNA. CDR3 length: 19 residues. Germline V gene sequence: CDR1 DFQATT, CDR2 SNEGSKA (reference sequence). CDR3: CSARAPSPVGTGYTGELFF.

V usage is TRBV6-1 and J usage is TRBJ2-1; the D call of TRBD2 rests on TCRdb alone, since no DNA is present to check it. Per the germline V gene, CDR1 is MNHNS and CDR2 is SASEGT. This CDR3 has 13 amino acids. CDR3 loop: CASSTSSGNEQFF.

V and J are TRBV12-3 or TRBV12-4 and TRBJ1-5; TCRdb reports TRBD1, a call that lacks DNA to check it against. CDR3 size: 15 residues. CDR3 sequence reads: CASSLNMGGQQPQHF.

The CDR3 reads CSTRENAGELFF. The genes are TRBV29-1 and TRBJ2-2; TCRdb gives TRBD2 as the D gene, but with no DNA this cannot be confirmed. This CDR3 region has 12 residues. Germline V gives CDR1 SQVTM, CDR2 ANQGSEA.

The CDR3 sequence: CATSERPGTTNTGELFF. The chain links TRBV24-1 to TRBJ2-2; TCRdb designates TRBD1, a call that cannot be tested without DNA. Germline CDR1 and CDR2: KGHDR and SFDVKD. The CDR3 covers 17 residues.

The rearrangement joins TRBV20-1 to TRBJ1-2; as DNA is missing, the TRBD1 call by TCRdb cannot be tested. The length of the CDR3 is 14 residues. CDR1 is DFQATT, CDR2 SNEGSKA, per germline (reference sequence). CDR3 sequence: CSARDTPTGYGYTF.

This chain connects TRBV28 to TRBJ1-1; without DNA, the TCRdb call of TRBD1 cannot be checked. In germline, CDR1 is MDHEN, CDR2 SYDVKM. This CDR3 is 14 amino acids long. The CDR3 sequence: CASTNRGTSQWAFF.

The rearrangement joins TRBV20-1 to TRBJ1-3; TCRdb picks TRBD1, but there is no DNA to check that call. Germline V CDR1 and CDR2: DFQATT, SNEGSKA (reference sequence). CDR3 length equals 14 residues. The CDR3 spells CSAIDRVSGNTIYF.